Listed here are 24 T cell receptor beta chains from one sample, sequenced in a study of cytotoxic CD8 clonotypes in ibrutinib-treated CLL. Produced via immunoSEQ multiplex PCR; TCRdb's table is partial and in-frame only. This table has approximately 48,000 clones, around half appearing once. This sample comprised PBMCs, obtained after 12 months of ibrutinib treatment. The receptor set was obtained from a human donor with chronic lymphocytic leukemia.

The V call is TRBV30, the J call TRBJ1-6; weak D call: TRBD1 (5 bases). The V gene's germline CDR1 is GTSNPN and CDR2 SVGIG (reference sequence). The length of the CDR3 is 17 residues. V was cut by 4 bases and J by 0 bases, with 16 bases left in between. CDR3 nucleotides: TGTGCCTGGAAACTTTCCGGGGCGAGCTCCTATAATTCACCCCTCCACTTT. Protein product: CAWKLSGASSYNSPLHF. Together with reference TRBV30 and TRBJ1-6, the CDR3 gives the full variable domain: SQTIHQWPATLVQPVGSPLSLECTVEGTSNPNLYWYRQAAGRGLQLLFYSVGIGQISSEVPQNLSASRPQDRQFILSSKKLLLSDSGFYLCAWKLSGASSYNSPLHFGNGTRLTVT.

This clone was observed a single time. With only one base between it and a far larger clone, this is likely a read error. The rearrangement uses TRBV27 and TRBJ2-1, with 12 positions matching TRBD2. The germline V gene encodes CDR1 MNHEY and CDR2 SMNVEV (reference sequence). The CDR3 loop spans 14 amino acids. The DNA for the CDR3 is TGTGCCGGCAGTTTTGTTGGACTAGCGGGAGAGCAGTTCTTC. This sequence encodes CAGSFVGLAGEQFF.

V usage is TRBV28 and J usage is TRBJ2-7; 7 nucleotides agree with TRBD1. V shed 3 bases and J 4 bases; nucleotides not matched to a gene: 6. CDR1 and CDR2 from the germline V gene are MDHEN and SYDVKM. The CDR3 runs to 14 residues. CDR3 residues: CASSFPGQRYEQYF. The CDR3 DNA reads TGTGCCAGCAGTTTCCCGGGACAGAGATACGAGCAGTACTTC.

V is TRBV7-8 and J is TRBJ2-5; 9 bases align to TRBD1. From germline, CDR1 is SGHVS and CDR2 FQNEAQ. V lost 5 bases to trimming and J lost 2 bases; unmatched junction nucleotides: 9. The CDR3 spans 16 residues. The CDR3 DNA reads TGTGCCAGCAGCATTTACGGGACAGGGATACAAGAGACCCAGTACTTC. It translates to CASSIYGTGIQETQYF.

The CDR3 spells CASSEAVNTEAFF. The CDR3 bases are TGTGCCAGCAGCGAAGCAGTGAACACTGAAGCTTTCTTT. The chain joins TRBV11-2 to TRBJ1-1; no definite D call. This CDR3 has 13 amino acids. Trimming took 5 bases from V and 0 from J, leaving 7 bases between them. Germline CDR1 reads SGHAT; CDR2 reads FQNNGV.

The chain couples TRBV5-4 to TRBJ1-5; 7 bases match TRBD1. V lost 3 bases to trimming and J lost 6 bases; unmatched junction nucleotides: 6. The germline V gene has CDR1 SGHNT and CDR2 YYREEE (reference sequence). The CDR3 has 14 residues. The CDR3 sequence: CASSWGQFSQPQHF. DNA of the CDR3: TGTGCCAGCAGCTGGGGACAGTTTAGTCAGCCCCAGCATTTT.

This rearrangement joins TRBV18 to TRBJ2-1; TRBD2 matches at 7 bases. J gave up 6 bases and V 2 bases, and 7 bases lay outside the gene matches. This CDR3 region has 15 residues. The germline V gene has CDR1 KGHSH and CDR2 LQKENI. The CDR3 sequence is CASSPGRALVNEQFF. CDR3 bases: TGTGCCAGCTCACCAGGGAGGGCCCTCGTCAATGAGCAGTTCTTC.

V is TRBV29-1 and J is TRBJ2-3, with TRBD2 matching over 15 bases. Germline V lookup: CDR1 SQVTM, CDR2 ANQGSEA. Trimming took 7 bases from V and 3 from J; bases not matched to a gene: 11. The CDR3 totals 17 residues. The CDR3 loop reads CSALGLAGGRKTDTQYF. DNA of the CDR3: TGCAGCGCCTTGGGACTAGCGGGAGGAAGGAAAACAGATACGCAGTATTTT.

This chain joins TRBV27 and TRBJ1-1; 7 bases line up with TRBD1. The CDR3 loop spans 13 amino acids. Unmatched junction bases numbered 5, after V lost 5 bases and J lost 5 bases. The V gene's germline CDR1 is MNHEY and CDR2 SMNVEV (reference sequence). The CDR3 DNA sequence: TGTGCCAGCAGTCCACAGGGGAGGACTGAAGCTTTCTTT. Protein: CASSPQGRTEAFF.

CDR3 loop: CASSQETVQETQYF. The CDR3 DNA reads TGTGCCAGCAGCCAGGAAACAGTTCAAGAGACCCAGTACTTC. The V gene is TRBV13, the J gene TRBJ2-5; D is uncertain. The CDR3 has 14 residues. The germline CDR1 and CDR2 sequences are PRHDT and FYEKMQ (reference sequence). The V and J ends lost 5 bases and 2 bases respectively, with 12 bases between them.

The chain links TRBV7-6 to TRBJ2-1; 9 bases are a match to TRBD2. The CDR3 is 16 amino acids. Germline V CDR1 and CDR2: SGHVS, FNYEAQ. The V gene end was trimmed by 2 bases and the J gene end by 7 bases; junction bases not matched to a gene: 9. For the CDR3, the DNA is TGTGCCAGCAGCTTATTAGCGGGAGAGTGGGGAAATGAGCAGTTCTTC. Its translation is CASSLLAGEWGNEQFF. The full variable domain, with the rest looked up from reference TRBV7-6 and TRBJ2-1, is GAGVSQSPRYKVTKRGQDVALRCDPISGHVSLYWYRQALGQGPEFLTYFNYEAQQDKSGLPNDRFSAERPEGSISTLTIQRTEQRDSAMYRCASSLLAGEWGNEQFFGPGTRLTVL.

The rearrangement links TRBV5-4 to TRBJ1-1, with D possibly being TRBD1 (5 bases). This CDR3 is 14 amino acids long. The V gene's germline CDR1 is SGHNT and CDR2 YYREEE (reference sequence). The V gene lost 4 bases and the J gene lost 9 bases, with 19 bases spanning the gap. The CDR3 DNA sequence: TGTGCCAGCAGCGCAGGGAGACGGCCGTTTAAAGCTTTCTTT. Its translation is CASSAGRRPFKAFF.

This chain links TRBV15 with TRBJ1-4; the D gene is possibly TRBD1 (5 bases). Germline-derived CDR1 and CDR2 are LNHNV and YYDKDF (reference sequence). The CDR3 contains 18 residues. V was shortened by 3 bases and J by 4 bases, with 21 bases between the two germline ends. CDR3 bases: TGTGCCACCAGCAGGGAGAGGGACCTTAGGGGAGGTAATGAAAAACTGTTTTTT. Residues: CATSRERDLRGGNEKLFF.

The chain recombines TRBV30 with TRBJ1-4; possible D gene TRBD1, 6 bases. The CDR3 loop spans 14 amino acids. Between the trimmed V and J ends, which lost 2 bases and 5 bases, there was a span of 12 bases. From germline, CDR1 is GTSNPN and CDR2 SVGIG (reference sequence). CDR3 residues: CAWSPGQLNEKLFF. CDR3 DNA: TGTGCCTGGAGTCCGGGACAACTGAATGAAAAACTGTTTTTT.

The chain is built from TRBV5-1 and TRBJ2-7, with 9 bases fitting TRBD1. J was trimmed by 4 bases and V by 0 bases; bases with no gene match: 5. This CDR3 spans 15 amino acids. The germline V gene has CDR1 SGHRS and CDR2 YFSETQ. The CDR3 DNA follows: TGCGCCAGCAGCTTGGTGTGGGACAGGGTTTACGAGCAGTACTTC. The encoded protein is CASSLVWDRVYEQYF.

A few counts support this clone. The chain recombines TRBV6-6 with TRBJ1-5, with 10 bases lining up with TRBD1. The ends lost 5 bases at V and 6 bases at J; junction bases unmatched: 10. Germline CDR1 MNHNY, CDR2 SVGAGI (reference sequence). The CDR3 totals 16 residues. The CDR3 loop is CASSGRQGAHGQPQHF. Here the CDR3 DNA reads TGTGCCAGCAGTGGACGACAGGGGGCGCATGGTCAGCCCCAGCATTTT.

This clone has only a few counts. The V gene is TRBV27, the J gene TRBJ2-7, with D possibly TRBD2 on 6 matching bases. Per the germline V gene, CDR1 is MNHEY and CDR2 is SMNVEV (reference sequence). The CDR3 totals 16 residues. Trimming left V 6 bases short and J 0 bases short, with 18 bases between. In DNA form, the CDR3 reads TGTGCCAGCAGAAGAAAAGGGACTTATAGCTCCTACGAGCAGTACTTC. Protein sequence: CASRRKGTYSSYEQYF.

This rearrangement joins TRBV5-1 to TRBJ2-1; no clear D. This CDR3 comprises 14 residues. CDR1 and CDR2 from the germline V gene are SGHRS and YFSETQ. V was cut by 4 bases and J by 1 base, with 9 bases left in between. CDR3 nucleotides: TGCGCCAGCAGCATCCTAGAATCCTACAATGAGCAGTTCTTC. The encoded protein is CASSILESYNEQFF.

This clone was observed a few times. V and J are TRBV6-4 and TRBJ1-6, with unresolved D. CDR1 is MRHNA, CDR2 SNTAGT, per germline. The CDR3 extends over 14 amino acids. V lost 6 bases to trimming and J lost 11 bases, with 17 bases between them. The CDR3 coding sequence is TGTGCCAGCAGCCCGGGCCAAGGAGGGACACCCCTCCACTTT. Its protein is CASSPGQGGTPLHF.

The gene calls are TRBV7-2 and TRBJ2-1; no definite D call. V dropped 4 bases and J dropped 14 bases, with 15 bases sitting between them. CDR3 length: 12 residues. Germline V gene data show CDR1 as SGHTA and CDR2 as FQGNSA. As DNA, the CDR3 is TGTGCCAGCAGCTCAGGACCGCCGAGTAAGTTCTTC. It is translated as CASSSGPPSKFF.

This clone appeared a few times. The DNA of the CDR3 is TGCGCCAGCAGCAAGGAGGACCGATCCTACGAGCAGTACTTC. This codes for CASSKEDRSYEQYF. The chain has TRBV5-1 and TRBJ2-7; TRBD2 is a possible D gene (5 bases). This CDR3 region has 14 residues. Germline V gives CDR1 SGHRS, CDR2 YFSETQ. V was clipped by 4 bases and J by 1 base, with 12 bases between them.

The chain is built from TRBV5-1 and TRBJ2-7; D unresolved. CDR1 and CDR2 from the germline V gene are SGHRS and YFSETQ. The CDR3 extends over 13 amino acids. V gave up 0 bases and J gave up 3 bases, with 7 bases separating them. The CDR3 DNA reads TGCGCCAGCAGCTTGGTATTGAACTACGAGCAGTACTTC. The encoded protein is CASSLVLNYEQYF.

The table lists this clone with a few counts. The rearrangement links TRBV6-1 to TRBJ1-1; D perhaps matches TRBD1 (6 bases). Germline V gene lookup returns CDR1 MNHNS and CDR2 SASEGT. The germline V and J ends were trimmed by 11 bases and 3 bases, with 13 bases remaining between them. The CDR3 is 12 amino acids. CDR3 nucleotides: TGTGCCGTATCCAGGGGTTACACTGAAGCTTTCTTT. The encoded protein is CAVSRGYTEAFF.

There are a few counts of this clone. This chain connects TRBV5-1 to TRBJ1-1; D is unresolved. CDR1 SGHRS and CDR2 YFSETQ come from the germline V gene. The CDR3 has 13 residues. With 4 bases removed from V and 0 bases from J, the gap between germline ends came to 7 bases. CDR3: CASSREVNTEAFF. The CDR3 DNA reads as TGCGCCAGCAGCCGCGAGGTGAACACTGAAGCTTTCTTT.